The 28 T cell receptor beta chains listed next were all sequenced from one sample in a study of blood T cell repertoires in COVID-19. Generated by immunoSEQ multiplex PCR, the TCRdb table keeps only in-frame clones and is missing some. Of about 230,000 clones in the sample, more than 70% are singletons; the top ten hold roughly 5.8%. The sample consisted of peripheral blood. The source of these receptors is a man older than 75 with acute or convalescent COVID-19.

This chain links TRBV6-5 with TRBJ2-7; 8 positions match TRBD1. The CDR3 loop spans 14 amino acids. V gave up 5 bases and J gave up 5 bases; unmatched junction bases: 8. Germline values: CDR1 MNHEY, CDR2 SVGAGI. The CDR3 protein is CASSTRRDRNEQYF. CDR3 in DNA: TGTGCCAGCAGTACCCGACGGGACAGGAACGAGCAGTACTTC.

The chain couples TRBV5-4 to TRBJ2-1; 7 nucleotides match TRBD2. CDR3 size: 16 residues. The germline CDR1 and CDR2 sequences are SGHNT and YYREEE (reference sequence). The V and J ends lost 4 bases and 4 bases, in that order; junction bases with no gene match: 11. CDR3 residues: CASSVGRLAVYNEQFF. DNA for the CDR3: TGTGCCAGCAGCGTTGGGAGGCTAGCGGTGTACAATGAGCAGTTCTTC.

The chain recombines TRBV5-5 with TRBJ1-5; D remains unclear. The CDR3 extends over 14 amino acids. The germline V gene has CDR1 SGHKS and CDR2 YYEKEE (reference sequence). Trimming shortened V by 0 bases and J by 3 bases, and 7 bases separated the two germline ends. CDR3: CASSLVEVNQPQHF. In DNA, the CDR3 is TGTGCCAGCAGCTTGGTAGAGGTCAATCAGCCCCAGCATTTT. The full variable domain, rest sourced from reference TRBV5-5 and TRBJ1-5, is DAGVTQSPTHLIKTRGQQVTLRCSPISGHKSVSWYQQVLGQGPQFIFQYYEKEERGRGNFPDRFSARQFPNYSSELNVNALLLGDSALYLCASSLVEVNQPQHFGDGTRLSIL.

Of note for this clone: This CDR3 is also generated by other DNA sequences in the sample. The CDR3 here is CASSLGTAGNTIYF. As DNA, the CDR3 is TGCGCCAGCAGCTTGGGGACAGCTGGAAACACCATATATTTT. This chain joins TRBV5-1 and TRBJ1-3; weak D call: TRBD1 (6 bases). The CDR3 sequence is 14 residues long. Trimming shortened V by 0 bases and J by 2 bases, and 6 bases separated the two germline ends. Germline loops: CDR1 SGHRS, CDR2 YFSETQ.

This rearrangement joins TRBV7-9 to TRBJ1-2, with a possible D match to TRBD1 (6 bases). CDR1 is SEHNR, CDR2 FQNEAQ, per germline (reference sequence). Trimming left V 5 bases short and J 4 bases short, with 14 bases between. The CDR3 consists of 14 residues. CDR3 DNA sequence: TGTGCCAGCAGCACGAATACAGGGAGCTATGGCTACACCTTC. This codes for CASSTNTGSYGYTF. Complete variable domain (other parts from reference TRBV7-9 and TRBJ1-2): DTGVSQNPRHKITKRGQNVTFRCDPISEHNRLYWYRQTLGQGPEFLTYFQNEAQLEKSRLLSDRFSAERPKGSFSTLEIQRTEQGDSAMYLCASSTNTGSYGYTFGSGTRLTVV.

V is TRBV11-3 and J is TRBJ1-2; D gene ambiguous. The V end lost 0 bases, the J end lost 4 bases, and 6 bases lay between the germline ends. CDR3 length: 13 amino acids. Germline lookup yields CDR1 SGHNT and CDR2 YENEEA. In nucleotides, the CDR3 is TGTGCCAGCAGCTTAGATCTGAGCTATGGCTACACCTTC. It encodes CASSLDLSYGYTF.

Turning to this clone: The same CDR3 is also encoded by other DNA sequences in this sample. The rearrangement uses TRBV19 and TRBJ2-7; 12 bases agree with TRBD2. The CDR3 loop spans 15 amino acids. V lost 6 bases and J lost 2; bases outside the gene matches: 5. Germline values: CDR1 LNHDA, CDR2 SQIVND (reference sequence). CDR3 in DNA: TGTGCCAGTAGCACACTAGCGGGAGGCCCCTACGAGCAGTACTTC. It codes for CASSTLAGGPYEQYF.

This chain connects TRBV28 to TRBJ1-2, with TRBD1 identical over 10 bases. Germline assignment: CDR1 MDHEN and CDR2 SYDVKM. V trimming: 6 bases; J trimming: 4 bases; junction bases outside the gene matches: 11. The CDR3 is 16 residues long. For the CDR3, the DNA is TGTGCCAGCAGCGACGCATCGGGACAGGGGAGCTATGGCTACACCTTC. As protein: CASSDASGQGSYGYTF.

J is TRBJ2-1 and V is TRBV2, with TRBD2 matching 8 bases. The V gene end was trimmed by 2 bases and the J gene end by 2 bases; junction bases not matched to a gene: 5. CDR1 is SNHLY, CDR2 FYNNEI, per germline. The CDR3 is made up of 16 amino acids. CDR3 in amino acids: CASSEWGGGTYNEQFF. The DNA for the CDR3 is TGTGCCAGCAGTGAATGGGGCGGGGGGACCTACAATGAGCAGTTCTTC.

This sequence joins TRBV12-5 and TRBJ2-1, with a weak D call TRBD1 (5 bases). Germline V gene lookup returns CDR1 LGHNT and CDR2 FRNRAP. This CDR3 contains 15 residues. Here the CDR3 DNA reads TGTGCCAGGGCCCCGTACTGGTTTGCGCGTAATGAGCAGTTCTTC. Translated, it gives CARAPYWFARNEQFF.

This rearrangement joins TRBV2 to TRBJ2-7, with 7 bases that match TRBD1. V trimming: 5 bases; J trimming: 2 bases; junction bases outside the gene matches: 6. The length of the CDR3 is 14 residues. Germline V gene sequence: CDR1 SNHLY, CDR2 FYNNEI. CDR3 protein: CASSRDSTTYEQYF. CDR3 coding DNA: TGTGCCAGCAGTCGGGACAGCACAACCTACGAGCAGTACTTC.

The chain links TRBV5-1 to TRBJ2-7, with 13 nucleotides matching TRBD2. The CDR3 sequence is 17 residues long. Germline V gives CDR1 SGHRS, CDR2 YFSETQ. The V and J ends lost 5 bases and 1 base, in that order; junction bases with no gene match: 9. CDR3: CASREGTSGKVSYEQYF. CDR3 bases: TGCGCCAGCAGGGAGGGGACTAGCGGGAAGGTATCCTACGAGCAGTACTTC.

This chain connects TRBV9 to TRBJ1-3; D gene unclear. Trimming removed 4 bases from V and 2 bases from J, with 10 bases in between. This CDR3 contains 14 residues. Germline V gene sequence: CDR1 SGDLS, CDR2 YYNGEE. CDR3 amino acids: CASSPGGTGNTIYF. CDR3 nucleotides: TGTGCCAGCAGCCCGGGTGGTACTGGAAACACCATATATTTT.

V usage is TRBV28 and J usage is TRBJ1-2; no firm D call. CDR3 size: 11 residues. Germline V CDR1 and CDR2: MDHEN, SYDVKM. The V end was cut by 4 bases, the J end by 8 bases, with 8 bases between. DNA for the CDR3: TGTGCCAGCAGTTCCGGGAGAGGCTACACCTTC. Protein: CASSSGRGYTF.

This chain links TRBV5-1 with TRBJ2-1; TRBD2 aligns across 10 bases. V shed 4 bases, J shed 10 bases, and the junction held 11 bases outside the gene matches. CDR3 size: 15 residues. Per the germline V gene, CDR1 is SGHRS and CDR2 is YFSETQ. Here the CDR3 reads CASSAPGTSAREQFF. The DNA of the CDR3 is TGCGCCAGCAGCGCCCCCGGGACTAGCGCACGCGAGCAGTTCTTC.

This chain uses TRBV7-9 with TRBJ1-1; D is undetermined. V lost 1 base and J lost 3, with 12 bases in between. Germline loops: CDR1 SEHNR, CDR2 FQNEAQ (reference sequence). The CDR3 covers 15 residues. CDR3 region: CASSLGRAGDTEAFF. The CDR3 nucleotides read TGTGCCAGCAGCTTAGGGAGGGCTGGGGACACTGAAGCTTTCTTT.

The rearrangement uses TRBV5-1 and TRBJ1-4; D remains unclear. This CDR3 spans 14 amino acids. Germline assignment: CDR1 SGHRS and CDR2 YFSETQ. Trimming cost V 5 bases and J 11 bases, with 19 bases left between them. The CDR3 bases are TGCGCCAGCAGTAACGACCGATCCTTCGGGAAACTGTTTTTT. Translation: CASSNDRSFGKLFF.

V and J are TRBV18 and TRBJ2-7; TRBD1 matches 8 bases. This CDR3 has 15 residues. Germline lookup yields CDR1 KGHSH and CDR2 LQKENI. The junction had 10 bases not matched to a gene; V was cut back by 3 bases and J by 6 bases. DNA of the CDR3: TGTGCCAGCTCACCTAGGCAGGGGGCGCCTGGCGAGCAGTACTTC. Translating it yields CASSPRQGAPGEQYF.

The CDR3 region is CASSELPGGVQYF. Here the CDR3 DNA reads TGTGCCAGCAGTGAGCTCCCCGGGGGGGTGCAGTATTTT. The V call is TRBV2, the J call TRBJ2-3, with 8 positions matching TRBD2. The CDR3 has 13 amino acids. Germline V CDR1 and CDR2: SNHLY, FYNNEI. With V trimmed by 3 bases and J by 11 bases, 7 bases remained unmatched.

The chain couples TRBV5-1 to TRBJ1-1; unclear D gene. The CDR3 totals 15 residues. V lost 1 base to trimming and J lost 0 bases, with 10 bases between them. Germline CDR1 and CDR2: SGHRS and YFSETQ. CDR3 in amino acids: CASSLISRMNTEAFF. CDR3 bases: TGCGCCAGCAGCTTGATCTCGCGAATGAACACTGAAGCTTTCTTT.

The CDR3 coding sequence is TGTGCCAGCAGGACCACCGGGAGGGTCGGGAACACCGGGGAGCTGTTTTTT. It yields the protein CASRTTGRVGNTGELFF. The rearrangement links TRBV7-9 to TRBJ2-2; TRBD2 aligns across 8 bases. The V segment lost 6 bases and the J segment 1 base; nucleotides outside the gene matches: 10. The CDR3 runs to 17 residues. Germline values: CDR1 SEHNR, CDR2 FQNEAQ (reference sequence).

The chain is built from TRBV3-1 (or the pseudogene TRBV3-2) and TRBJ2-5; TRBD1 agrees at 9 bases. Germline trimming cut 0 bases from V and 5 bases from J; bases unmatched to any gene: 4. The length of the CDR3 is 15 residues. In germline, CDR1 is LGHDT, CDR2 YNNKEL (reference sequence). The chain's CDR3 is CASSQDPGTGETQYF. CDR3 in DNA: TGTGCCAGCAGCCAAGATCCCGGGACAGGGGAGACCCAGTACTTC.

J is TRBJ1-6 and V is TRBV5-8; TRBD1 might be the D (5 bases). The CDR3 totals 15 residues. V was pared by 4 bases and J by 0 bases, with 8 bases between. Per germline, CDR1 SGHTS and CDR2 YDEGEE. The CDR3 DNA follows: TGTGCCAGCAGCCTCGGGGGCTCCTATAATTCACCCCTCCACTTT. Its protein is CASSLGGSYNSPLHF.

The chain carries TRBV19 and TRBJ2-2, with D tentatively TRBD1 (6 bases). The V and J ends lost 4 bases and 6 bases respectively, with 12 bases between them. Germline V gives CDR1 LNHDA, CDR2 SQIVND (reference sequence). This CDR3 is built from 14 residues. The CDR3 loop is CASSTGPGAGELFF. The CDR3 DNA reads TGTGCCAGTAGTACAGGTCCAGGGGCCGGGGAGCTGTTTTTT.

This clone was counted only a few times. The rearrangement joins TRBV5-1 to TRBJ1-2; 9 bases are shared with TRBD1. Per the germline V gene, CDR1 is SGHRS and CDR2 is YFSETQ. The V gene end was trimmed by 4 bases and the J gene end by 8 bases; junction bases not matched to a gene: 3. There are 12 residues in the CDR3. The DNA for the CDR3 is TGCGCCAGCAGCCCTGGACAGGGGGGCTACACCTTC. Translating it yields CASSPGQGGYTF.

This chain joins TRBV7-9 and TRBJ2-1, with TRBD1 identical over 7 bases. This CDR3 contains 16 residues. Looked up from germline, CDR1 is SEHNR and CDR2 is FQNEAQ (reference sequence). J gave up 0 bases and V 4 bases, and 6 bases lay outside the gene matches. The CDR3: CASSSKGASSYNEQFF. The CDR3 DNA follows: TGTGCCAGCAGCTCTAAGGGGGCGAGCTCCTACAATGAGCAGTTCTTC.

The CDR3: CASSFRGHTDTQYF. In DNA form, the CDR3 reads TGTGCCAGCAGCTTTAGGGGACACACAGATACGCAGTATTTT. The rearrangement uses TRBV5-5 and TRBJ2-3; the D gene is possibly TRBD1 (6 bases). The V gene lost 2 bases and the J gene lost 2 bases, with 9 bases spanning the gap. The germline V gene encodes CDR1 SGHKS and CDR2 YYEKEE (reference sequence). This CDR3 has 14 amino acids.

The chain is built from TRBV30 and TRBJ1-5; D is perhaps TRBD1 (5 bases). This CDR3 spans 12 amino acids. Deletions cut 3 bases from V and 6 bases from J, with 9 bases between. Germline values: CDR1 GTSNPN, CDR2 SVGIG (reference sequence). The CDR3 sequence: CAWSRDVQPQHF. DNA of the CDR3: TGTGCCTGGAGCAGGGATGTTCAGCCCCAGCATTTT.